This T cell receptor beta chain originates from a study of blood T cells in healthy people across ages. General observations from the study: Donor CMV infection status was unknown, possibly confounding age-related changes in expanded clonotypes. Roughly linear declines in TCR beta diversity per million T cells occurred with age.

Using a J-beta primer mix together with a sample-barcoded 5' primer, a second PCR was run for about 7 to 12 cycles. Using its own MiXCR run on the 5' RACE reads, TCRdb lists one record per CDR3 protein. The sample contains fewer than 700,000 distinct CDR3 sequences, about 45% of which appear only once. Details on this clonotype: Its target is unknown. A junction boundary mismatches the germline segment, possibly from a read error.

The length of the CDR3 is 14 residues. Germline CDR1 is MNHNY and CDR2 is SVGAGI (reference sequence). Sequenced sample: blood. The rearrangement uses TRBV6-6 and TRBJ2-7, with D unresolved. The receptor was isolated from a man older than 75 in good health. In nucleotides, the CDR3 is TGTGCCAGCAGTTACTCCGGTTCCGCCTACGAGCAGTACTTT. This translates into CASSYSGSAYEQYF.